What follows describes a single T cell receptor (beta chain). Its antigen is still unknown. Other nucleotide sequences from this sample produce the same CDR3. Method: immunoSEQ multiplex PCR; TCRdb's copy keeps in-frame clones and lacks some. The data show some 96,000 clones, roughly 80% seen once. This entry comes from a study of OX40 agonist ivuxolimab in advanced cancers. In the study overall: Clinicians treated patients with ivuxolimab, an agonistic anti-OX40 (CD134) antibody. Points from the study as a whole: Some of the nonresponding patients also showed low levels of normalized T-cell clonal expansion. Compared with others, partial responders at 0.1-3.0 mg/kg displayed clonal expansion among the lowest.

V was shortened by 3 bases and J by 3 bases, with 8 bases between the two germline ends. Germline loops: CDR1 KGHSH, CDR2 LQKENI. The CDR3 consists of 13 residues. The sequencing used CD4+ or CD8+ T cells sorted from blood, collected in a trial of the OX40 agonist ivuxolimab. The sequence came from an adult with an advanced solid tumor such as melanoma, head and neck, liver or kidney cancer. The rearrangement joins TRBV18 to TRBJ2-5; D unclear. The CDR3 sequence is CASSPGLKETQYF. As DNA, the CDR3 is TGTGCCAGCTCACCGGGATTGAAAGAGACCCAGTACTTC.